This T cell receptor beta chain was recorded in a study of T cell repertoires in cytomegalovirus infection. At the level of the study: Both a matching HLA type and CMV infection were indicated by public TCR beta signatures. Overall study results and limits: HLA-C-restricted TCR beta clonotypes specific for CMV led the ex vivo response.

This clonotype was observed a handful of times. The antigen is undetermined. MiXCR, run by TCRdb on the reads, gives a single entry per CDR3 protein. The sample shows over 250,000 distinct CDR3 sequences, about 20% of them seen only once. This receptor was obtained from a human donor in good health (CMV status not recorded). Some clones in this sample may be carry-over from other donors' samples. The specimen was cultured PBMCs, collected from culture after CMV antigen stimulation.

CDR3 DNA sequence: TGTGCCAGCAGCTTGGGCCTAGAGAGTTTGGAGCTGTTTTTT. Translation: CASSLGLESLELFF. The V gene is TRBV5-6, the J gene TRBJ2-2; D is unresolved. The germline V gene has CDR1 SGHDT and CDR2 YYEEEE. V dropped 0 bases and J dropped 10 bases, with 13 bases sitting between them. The CDR3 consists of 14 residues.